Listed below are T cell receptor beta chains from one sample, sequenced in a study of graft-versus-host responses after intestinal transplantation. These receptors have no known antigen. TCRdb keeps only in-frame clones here, not all; method: immunoSEQ multiplex PCR. The top ten hold 0.45% to 0.55% of the sample, which has tens of thousands of clones, 85% to 95% seen once. The input for sequencing was unstimulated CD8+ T cells sorted from spleen or lymph node cells, taken before intestinal transplant. All receptors come from a human donor who received an intestinal transplant. Each CDR3 is given with its conserved first and last residue. Fields, in order: V gene, D gene, clone size, J gene, CDR3 DNA, CDR3 protein. A D gene is named only where the DNA matches it firmly. Clone sizes are given selectively: once, few, many, or a class where the clone is expanded.

>TRBV27|.|.|TRBJ2-7
TGTGCCAGCAGTTTAGGCCGGGGTGGCCCCCTGCACGAGCAGTACTTC
CASSLGRGGPLHEQYF
>TRBV4-2|.|.|TRBJ2-2
TGTGCCAGCGGCGGGGAAGACGCGAACACCGGGGAGCTGTTTTTT
CASGGEDANTGELFF
>TRBV9|.|.|TRBJ1-2
TGTGCCAGCAGCGTAGACAGCTATGGCTACACCTTC
CASSVDSYGYTF
>TRBV6-5|.|.|TRBJ2-7
TGTGCCAGCGGACTAAGGGACAGCTACGAGCAGTACTTC
CASGLRDSYEQYF
>TRBV30|.|.|TRBJ2-2
TGTGCCTCGCAGCCCGGCCCCCCTCGGAGCGGGGAGCTGTTTTTT
CASQPGPPRSGELFF
>TRBV19|.|.|TRBJ2-1
TGTGCCAGTAGTTTAGCGGCCTTAGCGAATGAGCAGTTCTTC
CASSLAALANEQFF
>TRBV4-3|TRBD1|.|TRBJ2-7
TGCGCCAGCAGCCAAGTACAGGGGTCCTACGAGCAGTACTTC
CASSQVQGSYEQYF
>TRBV9|.|.|TRBJ2-3
TGTGCCAGCAGCGGGGACACCACAGATACGCAGTATTTT
CASSGDTTDTQYF
>TRBV4-3|.|.|TRBJ1-1
TGCGCCAGCAGCCATGGAACAGGCCAGAACACTGAAGCTTTCTTT
CASSHGTGQNTEAFF
>TRBV11-3|TRBD2|.|TRBJ2-1
TGTGCCAGCAGCTTAGGGACTAGCGGGTACAATGAGCAGTTCTTC
CASSLGTSGYNEQFF
>TRBV15|.|.|TRBJ2-2
TGTGCCACCAGGGGGGGAGAGGGGACCGGGGAGCTGTTTTTT
CATRGGEGTGELFF
>TRBV9|.|.|TRBJ2-1
TGTGCCAGCCGAGGAACACACAATGAGCAGTTCTTC
CASRGTHNEQFF
>TRBV6-6|.|.|TRBJ1-4
TGTGCCAGCAGTTACGTTAGTGCAACTAATGAAAAACTGTTTTTT
CASSYVSATNEKLFF
>TRBV12-5|.|.|TRBJ2-7
TGTGCTAGTGGTTTGTCCGGAGGCCACGAGCAGTACTTC
CASGLSGGHEQYF
>TRBV7-2|.|once|TRBJ1-2
TGTGCCAGCAGCTTAGCGCAGGTGGGGAGCCCTAGCTATGGCTACACCTTC
CASSLAQVGSPSYGYTF
>TRBV6-6|.|.|TRBJ1-2
TGTGCCAGCAGTTACGTACAGCCTAACTATGGCTACACCTTC
CASSYVQPNYGYTF
>TRBV7-9|TRBD1|.|TRBJ1-5
TGTGCCAGCAGCTTAGATGACAGGGTCAATCAGCCCCAGCATTTT
CASSLDDRVNQPQHF
>TRBV11-2|TRBD2|.|TRBJ2-7
TGTGCCAGCAGCTTACTAGCGGGAGACCACGAGCAGTACTTC
CASSLLAGDHEQYF
>TRBV4-1|TRBD1|.|TRBJ2-7
TGCGCCAGCAGCCAAGTTACGCCGGGACAGGGGGCTTACGAGCAGTACTTC
CASSQVTPGQGAYEQYF
>TRBV4-3|.|.|TRBJ2-1
TGCGCCAGCAGCCAAGTCCTTTGGGGGGAAATCTACAATGAGCAGTTCTTC
CASSQVLWGEIYNEQFF
>TRBV5-1|.|.|TRBJ2-1
TGCGCCAGCAGCTTGGTCTATCTCACCGCGGAGGTAGAGCAGTTCTTC
CASSLVYLTAEVEQFF
>TRBV11-2|.|.|TRBJ1-1
TGTGCCAGCAGCTTAGGGATAGGGGAGGTAAATACTGAAGCTTTCTTT
CASSLGIGEVNTEAFF
>TRBV27|TRBD2|.|TRBJ2-1
TGTGCCAGCAGTCCGGGGACTAGCGGGACCTACAATGAGCAGTTCTTC
CASSPGTSGTYNEQFF
>TRBV27|TRBD1|once|TRBJ2-7
TGTGCCAGCAGTTTGGCGGGGACAGGGCCCTACGAGCAGTACTTC
CASSLAGTGPYEQYF
>TRBV13|.|.|TRBJ2-5
TGTGCCAGCAGCTTAGCGGTGGAGGAGACCCAGTACTTC
CASSLAVEETQYF
>TRBV19|TRBD2|.|TRBJ2-7
TGTGCCAGTAGAACTAGCGGGAGCTTCTACGAGCAGTACTTC
CASRTSGSFYEQYF